This record looks at one T cell receptor (beta chain) sequence and its context. The clone's antigen remains unknown. Per-base quality was not reported, and no clone a single base away is much larger than it. The sample is drawn from a study of shared clonotypes between healthy human individuals (dated by TCRdb to 2020 to 2021). Regarding the study in general: The cohort comprised a couple of women and a few men aged 18 to 49 years. Per donor, three plates each were used for CD4 naive and CD4 memory, two for CD8 naive, and one for CD8 memory. Per donor, leukapheresis produced somewhere between about 0.8 and 9.5 billion PBMCs. To estimate repertoire size and how much clonotype sharing occurs between individuals, the study deeply sequenced the blood TCR repertoires of about five healthy adults. To increase sequencing depth and limit assay-specific biases, TCR repertoire library preparation and sequencing were carried out by different laboratories using diverse techniques.

Using the deep immunoSEQ assay, multiplex PCR amplified TCR CDR3 regions from genomic DNA. Genomic DNA extracted from each cell subset was distributed evenly over all wells of several immunoSEQ 96-well plates, and each plate served as one replicate. For sorted subsets, each replicate PCR was loaded with roughly 190 ng genomic DNA, equivalent to 25,000 to 35,000 T cell genomes. Purified libraries were quantified with a Qubit 3.0 fluorometer, sized on a Bioanalyzer 2100, and re-quantified with the KAPA Library Quantification kit. Each immunoSEQ 96-well plate was sequenced on its own single-read 150-cycle Illumina NextSeq 550 flow cell. Per the original workflow: Because only junctional sequences without quality scores were contained in the immunoSEQ output, filtering matching that applied to full-length reads could not be performed. To assign V/J genes and CDR3, sequences were annotated using PyIR, a Python wrapper for IgBLAST v1.9, with IMGT germline references. Reads were filtered out if the reads had weak V/J assignments (E-value above 1e-6), no CDR3, stop codons, out-of-frame junctions, or ambiguous translated residues. V3J clonotypes were defined as sequences sharing the same inferred V gene, J gene, and CDR3 amino acid sequence. Percentage overlap between repertoires was calculated by dividing the number of shared unique clonotypes by the size of the smaller repertoire. Repertoire richness was assessed with RTK rarefaction, the Chao1 estimator, and Recon v2.1 estimates of unobserved clonotypes. OLGA was used to compute generation probabilities for all TCRbeta clonotypes that the gDNA method yielded from a handful of donors. TCRdb's version of the immuneACCESS table is confined to in-frame rearrangements and falls short of the full clone set. An unresolved V gene accounts for under half of the shortfall where checked; the remainder is of unknown origin. V and J calls and clone size follow that table, whereas D and trimming were derived from the DNA. The sample contains approximately 2,000,000 clones, 80% to 95% of them found a single time. The ten most abundant clones make up 1.5% to 2% of the sample.

The germline ends are 11 bases apart after V is trimmed by 8 bases and J by 0 bases. According to the germline V gene, CDR1 reads MDHEN and CDR2 reads SYDVKM. The CDR3, from cysteine to phenylalanine, totals 14 residues. Only CDR3 DNA remains: 42 bases, in frame from the first base. Overall study outcomes, separate from this receptor: Sampling was restricted to blood, and TCR repertoires in tissues likely differ from the TCR repertoires found in blood. Incomplete sequencing was indicated by rarefaction of sorted-subset datasets, despite the large sequencing depth. Estimated clonotype richness was generally larger for naive than for memory subsets. Across a handful of donors, around 5% of naive CD4, more than 3% of naive CD8, 2% to 2.5% of memory CD4, and over 0.35% of memory CD8 clonotypes were shared. The small number of donors limited the genetic and exposure-history diversity represented. Based on pairwise subsampling, the degree of clonotype sharing among donors was expected to be affected by sequencing depth. Clonotypes shared by all four sorted-subset donors showed higher generation probabilities than non-shared clonotypes.

CD8 naive samples were obtained by positive selection for CCR7 among CD45RO-negative cells, yielding a CD45RA+CCR7+ population from which TemRA cells were excluded. Donors were healthy HIV-negative adults with no recently reported acute infections or vaccinations. Only Caucasian adults living in Nashville, Tennessee, USA were represented among the donors. Blood was collected by leukapheresis, and PBMCs were isolated by Ficoll-Histopaque density gradient centrifugation and then cryopreserved in liquid nitrogen vapor phase. Purity and quantity of every magnetically sorted T cell population were checked by analytical flow cytometry. Each sorted fraction had its genomic DNA isolated and then quantified by UV absorbance on a Nanodrop 2000c.

Specimen: naive CD8+ T cells from PBMCs. The cell subset or site label, as the study defines it: CD45RA+CCR7+. The sequence was collected from a man aged 18 to 29 in good health. Some clones in this sample may be carry-over from other donors' samples. The sequence links TRBV28 to TRBJ1-5; the D gene cannot be named for sure. CDR3 loop: CASQTEISNQPQHF. The base sequence is TGTGCCAGCCAAACAGAGATTAGCAATCAGCCCCAGCATTTT.